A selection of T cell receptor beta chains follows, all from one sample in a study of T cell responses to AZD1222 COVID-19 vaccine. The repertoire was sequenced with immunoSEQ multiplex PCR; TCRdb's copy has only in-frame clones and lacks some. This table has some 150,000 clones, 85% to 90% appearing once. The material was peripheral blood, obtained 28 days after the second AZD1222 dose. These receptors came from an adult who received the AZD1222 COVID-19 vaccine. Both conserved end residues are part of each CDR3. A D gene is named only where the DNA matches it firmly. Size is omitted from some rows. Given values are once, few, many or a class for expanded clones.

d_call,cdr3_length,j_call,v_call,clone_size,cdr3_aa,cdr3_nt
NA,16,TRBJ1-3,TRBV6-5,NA,CASSYGTATSGNTIYF,TGTGCCAGCAGTTACGGAACAGCTACCTCTGGAAACACCATATATTTT
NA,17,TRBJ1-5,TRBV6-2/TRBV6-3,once,CASSFAAYPGRNQPQHF,TGTGCCAGCAGTTTCGCCGCCTACCCCGGACGCAATCAGCCCCAGCATTTT
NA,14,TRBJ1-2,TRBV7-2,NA,CASSGEPDQRGYTF,TGTGCCAGCAGCGGAGAGCCAGACCAACGTGGCTACACCTTC
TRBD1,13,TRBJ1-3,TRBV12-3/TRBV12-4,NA,CATQTGPGNTIYF,TGTGCCACCCAGACAGGGCCTGGAAACACCATATATTTT
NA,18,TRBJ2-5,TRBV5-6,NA,CATSSLAASAWIGETQYF,TGTGCCACCTCCTCCCTAGCCGCGAGCGCCTGGATTGGAGAGACCCAGTACTTC
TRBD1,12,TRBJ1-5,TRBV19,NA,CASRTGGEPQHF,TGTGCCAGTAGGACAGGGGGTGAGCCCCAGCATTTT
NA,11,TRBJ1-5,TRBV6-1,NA,CASSENEPQHF,TGTGCCAGCAGTGAAAACGAGCCCCAGCATTTT
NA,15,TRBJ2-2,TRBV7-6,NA,CASTGSPTPTGELFF,TGTGCCAGCACCGGGAGCCCCACCCCCACCGGGGAGCTGTTTTTT
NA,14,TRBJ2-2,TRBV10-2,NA,CASSLLAPGGELFF,TGCGCCAGCAGTTTACTAGCTCCTGGGGGGGAGCTGTTTTTT
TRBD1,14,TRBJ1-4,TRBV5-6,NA,CASSKGQPPEKLFF,TGTGCCAGCAGCAAGGGACAGCCTCCCGAAAAACTGTTTTTT
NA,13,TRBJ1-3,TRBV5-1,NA,CASSLDRAGTIYF,TGCGCCAGCAGCTTGGACAGAGCCGGCACCATATATTTT
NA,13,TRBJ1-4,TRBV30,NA,CAWSGAGTGKLFF,TGTGCCTGGAGTGGGGCAGGGACGGGAAAACTGTTTTTT
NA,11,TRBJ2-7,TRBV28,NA,CASSLRYEQYF,TGTGCCAGCAGTTTGAGGTACGAGCAGTACTTC
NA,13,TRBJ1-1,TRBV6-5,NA,CASSYGPSYEAFF,TGTGCCAGCAGTTATGGGCCGTCCTATGAAGCTTTCTTT
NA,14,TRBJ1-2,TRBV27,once,CASRSTANYYVYTF,TGTGCCAGCAGATCGACAGCTAACTACTATGTCTACACCTTC
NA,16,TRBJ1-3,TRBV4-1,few,CASSQGDGTKSGTIYF,TGCGCCAGCAGCCAAGGAGACGGGACCAAAAGCGGCACCATATATTTT
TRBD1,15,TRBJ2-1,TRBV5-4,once,CASRPDRVNYNEQFF,TGTGCCAGCAGACCCGACAGGGTTAACTACAATGAGCAGTTCTTC
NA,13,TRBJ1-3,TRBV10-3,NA,CAIRDNSGNTIYF,TGTGCCATCAGAGACAACTCTGGAAACACCATATATTTT
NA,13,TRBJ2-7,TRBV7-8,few,CATKLGGSYEQYF,TGTGCCACCAAATTAGGGGGATCCTACGAGCAGTACTTC
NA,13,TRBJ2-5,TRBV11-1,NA,CASSRRPSETQYF,TGTGCCAGCAGTCGACGCCCCTCAGAGACCCAGTACTTC
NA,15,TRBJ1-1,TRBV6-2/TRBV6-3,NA,CASSRGEAWGTEAFF,TGTGCCAGCAGCCGCGGGGAGGCTTGGGGCACTGAAGCTTTCTTT
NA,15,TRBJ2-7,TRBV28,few,CASIRFGRATYEQYF,TGTGCCAGCATTAGGTTTGGGCGGGCCACCTACGAGCAGTACTTC
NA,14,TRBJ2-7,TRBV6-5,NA,CASSYWGARYEQYF,TGTGCCAGCAGTTACTGGGGGGCAAGGTACGAGCAGTACTTC
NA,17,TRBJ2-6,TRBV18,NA,CASSRLLDSSLDNVLTF,TGTGCCAGCTCACGATTACTGGACAGCAGCCTCGACAACGTCCTGACTTTC
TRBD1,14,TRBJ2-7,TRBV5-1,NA,CASSFGTGGLEQYF,TGCGCCAGCAGCTTTGGGACAGGGGGGCTCGAGCAGTACTTC
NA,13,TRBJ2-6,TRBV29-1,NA,CSVEGAGANVLTF,TGCAGCGTTGAGGGGGCTGGGGCCAACGTCCTGACTTTC
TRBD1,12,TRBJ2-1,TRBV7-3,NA,CASSPTGNEQFF,TGTGCCAGCAGCCCGACAGGGAATGAGCAGTTCTTC
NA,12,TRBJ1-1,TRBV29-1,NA,CSVTAGYTEAFF,TGCAGCGTTACGGCAGGATACACTGAAGCTTTCTTT
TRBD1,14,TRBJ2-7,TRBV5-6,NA,CASSLGQTKGAQYF,TGTGCCAGCAGTTTGGGACAGACTAAGGGTGCGCAGTACTTC
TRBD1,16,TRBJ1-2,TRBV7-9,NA,CASSDARQGRSGGYTF,TGTGCCAGCAGTGACGCTCGACAGGGCCGGTCTGGGGGCTACACCTTC
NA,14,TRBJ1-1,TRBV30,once,CAWTPGSKNTEAFF,TGTGCCTGGACCCCAGGGAGTAAGAACACTGAAGCTTTCTTT
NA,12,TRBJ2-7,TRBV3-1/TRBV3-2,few,CASSQDTYEQYF,TGTGCCAGCAGCCAAGATACCTACGAGCAGTACTTC
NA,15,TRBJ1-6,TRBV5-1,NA,CASSLAGADNSPLHF,TGCGCCAGCAGCTTGGCAGGGGCAGATAATTCACCCCTCCACTTT
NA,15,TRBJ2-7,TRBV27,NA,CASSVSGHSLYEQYF,TGTGCCAGCAGTGTATCAGGACATTCCCTCTACGAGCAGTACTTC
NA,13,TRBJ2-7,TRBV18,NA,CASSATVYYEQYF,TGTGCCAGCTCAGCGACAGTCTACTACGAGCAGTACTTC
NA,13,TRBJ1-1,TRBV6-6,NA,CATEDRMNTEAFF,TGTGCCACCGAGGACAGAATGAACACTGAAGCTTTCTTT
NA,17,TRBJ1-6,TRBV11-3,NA,CASSLDDQGSRDSPLHF,TGTGCCAGCAGCTTAGACGACCAGGGATCAAGGGACTCACCCCTCCACTTT
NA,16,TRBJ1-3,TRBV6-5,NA,CASSYSWTASGNTIYF,TGTGCCAGCAGTTACTCCTGGACAGCCTCTGGAAACACCATATATTTT
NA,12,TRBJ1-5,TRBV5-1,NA,CASSLGDQPQHF,TGCGCCAGCAGCTTGGGGGATCAGCCCCAGCATTTT
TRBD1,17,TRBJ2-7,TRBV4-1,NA,CASSQVGGRGIGYEQYF,TGCGCCAGCAGCCAAGTAGGTGGCAGGGGGATAGGCTACGAGCAGTACTTC
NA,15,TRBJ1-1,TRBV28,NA,CASSPGHISPTEAFF,TGTGCCAGCAGCCCCGGACACATATCACCCACTGAAGCTTTCTTT
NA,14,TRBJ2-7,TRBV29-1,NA,CSARGEGRGYEQYF,TGCAGCGCCCGGGGCGAGGGAAGAGGCTACGAGCAGTACTTC